The TCR beta chain under discussion was sequenced for a study of cytomegalovirus exposure and HLA in healthy donors. Broader study findings: With high specificity and sensitivity, the classifier reportedly diagnosed cytomegalovirus status.

Turning to this clone: The antigen is undetermined.

The PCR was carried out with 60 Vbeta primers and 13 Jbeta primers. Data came from immunoSEQ multiplex PCR; TCRdb stores just in-frame clones and leaves some out. The repertoire holds over 150,000 clones, with 65% to 85% as singletons. Donors were ostensibly healthy at sampling, although undocumented immune exposures were probable. CDR1 and CDR2 (germline): SGHRS, YFSETQ. The CDR3 length is 15 residues. The ends were cut back, 1 base at V and 3 bases at J, with 13 bases in the middle. The sample taken for sequencing was PBMCs. This TCR was sampled from a woman in her twenties or thirties in good health and CMV-seronegative. This chain connects TRBV5-1 to TRBJ1-2; D is undetermined. The CDR3 reads CASSLSSPPYYGYTF. DNA of the CDR3: TGCGCCAGCAGCTTGTCCAGTCCTCCGTACTATGGCTACACCTTC.